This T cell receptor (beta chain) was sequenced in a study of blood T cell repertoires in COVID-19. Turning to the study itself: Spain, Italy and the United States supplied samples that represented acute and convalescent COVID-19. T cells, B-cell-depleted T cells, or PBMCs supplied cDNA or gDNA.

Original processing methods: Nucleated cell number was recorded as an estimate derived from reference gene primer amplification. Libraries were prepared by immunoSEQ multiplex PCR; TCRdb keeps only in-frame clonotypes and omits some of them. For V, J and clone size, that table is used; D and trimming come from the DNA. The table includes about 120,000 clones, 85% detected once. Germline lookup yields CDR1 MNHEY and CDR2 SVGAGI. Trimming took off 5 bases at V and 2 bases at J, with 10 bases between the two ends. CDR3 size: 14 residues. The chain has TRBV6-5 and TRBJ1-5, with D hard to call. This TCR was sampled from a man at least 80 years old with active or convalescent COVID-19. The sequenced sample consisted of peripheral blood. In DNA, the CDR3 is TGTGCCAGCAGTAGGAGGAATGGCAATCAGCCCCAGCATTTT. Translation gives CASSRRNGNQPQHF.